The 11 T cell receptor beta chains listed next were all sequenced from one sample in a study of graft-versus-host responses after intestinal transplantation. These receptors' targets are unknown. TCRdb's copy holds only in-frame clones and misses some; the assay was immunoSEQ multiplex PCR. This sample has 90,000 to 150,000 clones, with 85% to 95% found just once. This material consisted of unstimulated CD4+ T cells sorted from spleen or lymph node cells, taken before intestinal transplant. The source of these receptors is a human donor who received an intestinal transplant.

J is TRBJ2-1 and V is TRBV2, with 9 bases that match TRBD2. The CDR3 extends over 17 amino acids. With 2 bases clipped from V and 7 bases from J, the junction kept 12 bases outside the gene matches. CDR1 and CDR2 from the germline V gene are SNHLY and FYNNEI. The CDR3 DNA sequence: TGTGCCAGCAGTGAATCTAGGGGACTAGCAGTTCGGAATGAGCAGTTCTTC. This translates into CASSESRGLAVRNEQFF.

This clone was counted once. The V and J genes are TRBV7-2 and TRBJ2-3, with D uncertain. Between the trimmed V and J ends, which lost 1 base and 2 bases, there was a span of 10 bases. CDR3 length equals 15 residues. CDR1 SGHTA and CDR2 FQGNSA come from the germline V gene. This CDR3 reads CASSLVAQITDTQYF. For the CDR3, the DNA is TGTGCCAGCAGCTTAGTCGCCCAGATCACAGATACGCAGTATTTT.

The chain combines TRBV29-1 with TRBJ2-2; D unresolved. CDR3 length equals 13 residues. V was cut by 5 bases and J by 2 bases, with 9 bases left in between. Per the germline V gene, CDR1 is SQVTM and CDR2 is ANQGSEA. The CDR3 protein is CSVRHLNTGELFF. CDR3 nucleotide sequence: TGCAGCGTTCGACACCTAAACACCGGGGAGCTGTTTTTT.

The V gene is TRBV6-1, the J gene TRBJ2-7; D is uncertain. Looked up from germline, CDR1 is MNHNS and CDR2 is SASEGT. Deletions cut 4 bases from V and 5 bases from J, with 6 bases between. There are 11 residues in the CDR3. The CDR3 sequence is CASSGSDEQYF. The CDR3 DNA sequence: TGTGCCAGCAGTGGGTCGGACGAGCAGTACTTC.

The chain employs TRBV14 and TRBJ2-7; 9 positions agree with TRBD2. Germline V lookup: CDR1 SGHDN, CDR2 FVKESK. Germline trimming cut 6 bases from V and 3 bases from J; bases unmatched to any gene: 9. The CDR3 runs 15 residues. CDR3 coding DNA: TGTGCCAGCAGGGTTAGCGGGAGCTCCCTCTACGAGCAGTACTTC. Protein: CASRVSGSSLYEQYF. The complete variable domain, with remaining parts taken from reference TRBV14 and TRBJ2-7, reads EAGVTQFPSHSVIEKGQTVTLRCDPISGHDNLYWYRRVMGKEIKFLLHFVKESKQDESGMPNNRFLAERTGGTYSTLKVQPAELEDSGVYFCASRVSGSSLYEQYFGPGTRLTVT.

This clone was seen just once. This chain uses TRBV13 with TRBJ2-7; no definite D call. CDR3 length: 15 residues. The germline gives CDR1 PRHDT, CDR2 FYEKMQ (reference sequence). The ends were cut back, 0 bases at V and 7 bases at J, with 16 bases in the middle. CDR3 nucleotides: TGTGCCAGCAGCTTAGGATCTGGTCCCCTGGGGGAGCAGTACTTC. It codes for CASSLGSGPLGEQYF.

This sequence joins TRBV9 and TRBJ2-3, with 8 positions matching TRBD2. From germline, CDR1 is SGDLS and CDR2 YYNGEE. The CDR3 covers 19 residues. J was trimmed by 2 bases and V by 0 bases; bases with no gene match: 14. CDR3 in amino acids: CASSVAGTGGLFYTDTQYF. CDR3 nucleotides: TGTGCCAGCAGCGTAGCTGGGACGGGAGGGTTATTTTACACAGATACGCAGTATTTT.

Here the CDR3 reads CASRRDPNQPQHF. CDR3 nucleotides: TGTGCCAGTCGGAGGGATCCCAATCAGCCCCAGCATTTT. This chain connects TRBV19 to TRBJ1-5; D is undetermined. V shed 8 bases and J shed 3 bases, with 11 bases lying between them. This CDR3 has 13 residues. Germline V gene lookup returns CDR1 LNHDA and CDR2 SQIVND (reference sequence).

Only one count was recorded for this clone. The gene calls are TRBV28 and TRBJ1-5, with TRBD1 as a possible D gene (5 bases). CDR1 and CDR2 (germline): MDHEN, SYDVKM. Trimming took 3 bases from V and 6 from J, leaving 12 bases between them. CDR3 size: 14 residues. CDR3 nucleotides: TGTGCCAGCAGTTTCTCAGGGTTCCGTCAGCCCCAGCATTTT. Encoded protein: CASSFSGFRQPQHF.

The chain recombines TRBV25-1 with TRBJ1-5; the D gene is possibly TRBD1 (6 bases). This CDR3 contains 15 residues. Per the germline V gene, CDR1 is MGHDK and CDR2 is SYGVNS. Trimming shortened V by 6 bases and J by 4 bases, and 16 bases separated the two germline ends. Written as DNA, the CDR3 is TGTGCCAGCAGCCCCACAGGGTTCGGGAATCAGCCCCAGCATTTT. Protein: CASSPTGFGNQPQHF. Filled out from reference TRBV25-1 and TRBJ1-5, the complete variable domain reads EADIYQTPRYLVIGTGKKITLECSQTMGHDKMYWYQQDPGMELHLIHYSYGVNSTEKGDLSSESTVSRIRTEHFPLTLESARPSHTSQYLCASSPTGFGNQPQHFGDGTRLSIL.

The chain carries TRBV19 and TRBJ1-1, with a weak D call TRBD1 (6 bases). CDR1 is LNHDA and CDR2 is SQIVND in the germline V gene (reference sequence). CDR3 length equals 14 residues. Trimming cost V 4 bases and J 0 bases, with 9 bases left between them. Here the CDR3 DNA reads TGTGCCAGTAGTAAGACAGGAGTGAACACTGAAGCTTTCTTT. Translating gives CASSKTGVNTEAFF.